The rows below give T cell receptor beta chains drawn from one sample of a study of blood T cell repertoires in COVID-19. Clones were sequenced by immunoSEQ multiplex PCR, and TCRdb holds only the in-frame ones, with some missing. Among 210,000 or so clones listed, 89% were seen once. The sample was peripheral blood. These receptors all stem from a woman in her thirties or forties with acute or convalescent COVID-19. CDR3s include the opening cysteine and the closing phenylalanine or tryptophan. The D gene is left open where the match is weak. A clone size is listed for some rows: how often the clone was seen (once, few, many), or a class if it is expanded.

D	V	J	size	CDR3	DNA
.	TRBV29-1	TRBJ1-2	.	CSVEPGDYGYTF	TGCAGCGTTGAACCAGGTGACTATGGCTACACCTTC
.	TRBV29-1	TRBJ1-3	.	CSVQGQLSGNTIYF	TGCAGCGTTCAGGGGCAATTATCCGGAAACACCATATATTTT
.	TRBV5-1	TRBJ2-2	.	CASSPDTELAGELFF	TGCGCCAGCAGCCCGGATACAGAGCTGGCCGGGGAGCTGTTTTTT
.	TRBV11-2	TRBJ1-3	.	CASSSQRSSGNTIYF	TGTGCCAGCAGCTCACAAAGAAGCTCTGGAAACACCATATATTTT
.	TRBV6-5	TRBJ1-5	.	CASSYSDLGQPQHF	TGTGCCAGCTCATATTCAGACCTGGGCCAGCCCCAGCATTTT
.	TRBV29-1	TRBJ2-3	many	CSVAGRILTDTQYF	TGCAGCGTCGCGGGACGGATACTCACAGATACGCAGTATTTT
.	TRBV9	TRBJ2-5	.	CASSVTGQETQYF	TGTGCCAGCAGCGTAACAGGCCAAGAGACCCAGTACTTC
.	TRBV7-8	TRBJ1-3	.	CASSFSLQGTGNTIYF	TGTGCCAGCAGCTTCAGTTTGCAGGGAACTGGAAACACCATATATTTT
TRBD1	TRBV9	TRBJ2-5	.	CASSRRSGTGETQYF	TGTGCCAGCAGCAGACGTTCCGGGACAGGGGAGACCCAGTACTTC
TRBD1	TRBV11-2	TRBJ1-5	few	CASSGGRGPDNQPQHF	TGTGCCAGCAGCGGGGGCAGGGGGCCGGACAATCAGCCCCAGCATTTT
TRBD1	TRBV27	TRBJ1-2	few	CASTGTGGDYVNGYTF	TGTGCCAGCACCGGGACAGGGGGCGATTATGTTAATGGCTACACCTTC
.	TRBV5-1	TRBJ1-3	.	CASSVSSGNTIYF	TGCGCCAGCAGCGTGAGCTCTGGAAACACCATATATTTT
TRBD1	TRBV9	TRBJ1-4	.	CASSSGTVNEKLFF	TGTGCCAGCAGCTCCGGGACAGTTAATGAAAAACTGTTTTTT
.	TRBV19	TRBJ2-1	once	CASSIATGYNEQFF	TGTGCCAGTAGTATAGCAACAGGCTACAATGAGCAGTTCTTC
.	TRBV2	TRBJ2-5	few	CASSRETQYF	TGTGCCAGCAGTCGAGAGACCCAGTACTTC
.	TRBV19	TRBJ1-4	.	CASSILLPEANEKLFF	TGTGCCAGTAGTATTCTCCTCCCGGAGGCTAATGAAAAACTGTTTTTT
.	TRBV7-8	TRBJ1-5	.	CASSLSNRRVSNQPQHF	TGTGCCAGCAGCTTATCGAATCGGCGGGTCAGTAATCAGCCCCAGCATTTT
TRBD1	TRBV6-5	TRBJ1-1	.	CASIGTGVMNTEAFF	TGTGCCAGCATCGGGACAGGAGTAATGAACACTGAAGCTTTCTTT
.	TRBV7-9	TRBJ2-5	.	CASSLGTGGWEETQYF	TGTGCCAGCAGCTTAGGGACTGGGGGCTGGGAAGAGACCCAGTACTTC
.	TRBV7-8	TRBJ1-3	.	CASSNDRPSGNTIYF	TGTGCCAGCAGCAATGACAGACCCTCTGGAAACACCATATATTTT
TRBD2	TRBV7-2	TRBJ2-1	.	CASSLSGGSYNEQFF	TGTGCCAGCAGCTTAAGCGGGGGTTCCTACAATGAGCAGTTCTTC
.	TRBV18	TRBJ1-2	.	CASFREAYGYTF	TGTGCCAGCTTCAGGGAGGCGTATGGCTACACCTTC
.	TRBV6-5	TRBJ1-5	.	CASSYSKGQPQHF	TGTGCCAGCAGTTACTCGAAGGGGCAGCCCCAGCATTTT
TRBD1	TRBV5-1	TRBJ2-3	.	CASTDRGTDTQYF	TGCGCCAGCACGGACAGGGGTACAGATACGCAGTATTTT
.	TRBV4-2	TRBJ1-3	once	CASSQDLRTQGGRHSGNTIYF	TGTGCCAGCAGCCAAGATTTGAGGACGCAGGGAGGGCGCCACTCTGGAAACACCATATATTTT
.	TRBV11-2	TRBJ1-2	.	CASSPVGGRGGYTF	TGTGCCAGCAGCCCAGTCGGGGGGCGAGGTGGCTACACCTTC
.	TRBV27	TRBJ2-4	.	CASSSTGKNIQYF	TGTGCCAGCAGTTCAACGGGTAAAAACATTCAGTACTTC
TRBD1	TRBV9	TRBJ1-2	.	CASSPRTGSVHGYTF	TGTGCCAGCAGCCCGAGGACAGGGTCGGTCCATGGCTACACCTTC
.	TRBV27	TRBJ1-2	.	CASRSGYGYTF	TGTGCCAGCAGAAGCGGCTATGGCTACACCTTC
.	TRBV6-5	TRBJ1-4	few	CASRAGSTNEKLFF	TGTGCCAGCAGGGCAGGGTCAACTAATGAAAAACTGTTTTTT
.	TRBV6-1	TRBJ2-5	once	CASSERPGALETQYF	TGTGCCAGCAGTGAACGGCCAGGGGCCTTGGAGACCCAGTACTTC
.	TRBV6-6	TRBJ1-4	.	CASSPGKKLFF	TGTGCCAGCAGCCCGGGGAAAAAACTGTTTTTT
.	TRBV27	TRBJ1-6	once	CASSLLSRQGISPLHF	TGTGCCAGCAGTTTACTCAGTAGGCAGGGAATTTCACCCCTCCACTTT
.	TRBV27	TRBJ1-2	.	CASSSDKNYGYTF	TGTGCCAGCAGTTCGGACAAGAACTATGGCTACACCTTC
.	TRBV19	TRBJ1-6	.	CASSLRSNSPLHF	TGTGCCAGTAGTCTACGTTCTAATTCACCCCTCCACTTT
TRBD2	TRBV10-3	TRBJ2-3	.	CAISDDPSGGAMDTQYF	TGTGCCATCAGCGACGATCCTAGCGGGGGGGCCATGGATACGCAGTATTTT
.	TRBV4-1	TRBJ1-2	.	CASSQESTHGYTF	TGCGCCAGCAGCCAAGAATCCACACATGGCTACACCTTC
TRBD2	TRBV6-5	TRBJ2-1	.	CASSSILAGANNEQFF	TGTGCCAGCAGTTCAATACTAGCGGGAGCGAACAATGAGCAGTTCTTC
TRBD1	TRBV5-1	TRBJ1-3	.	CASSSARGQGARLAGNTIYF	TGCGCCAGCAGCTCCGCCCGGGGACAGGGGGCGCGTCTCGCTGGAAACACCATATATTTT
.	TRBV9	TRBJ1-4	.	CASSFTGQPFATNEKLFF	TGTGCCAGCAGCTTCACTGGACAGCCCTTTGCAACTAATGAAAAACTGTTTTTT
.	TRBV25-1	TRBJ1-5	.	CASSEAGFSNQPQHF	TGTGCCAGCAGTGAAGCCGGGTTTAGCAATCAGCCCCAGCATTTT
TRBD1	TRBV7-9	TRBJ1-1	.	CASSPRDRENTEAFF	TGTGCCAGCAGCCCGAGGGACAGGGAGAACACTGAAGCTTTCTTT
.	TRBV2	TRBJ1-5	.	CASRASGQPQHF	TGTGCCAGCAGGGCTTCAGGTCAGCCCCAGCATTTT
.	TRBV24-1	TRBJ1-2	.	CATSDFSGYGYTF	TGTGCCACCAGTGATTTCTCGGGCTATGGCTACACCTTC
.	TRBV5-1	TRBJ1-1	.	CASSLDRQLNTEAFF	TGCGCCAGCAGCCTCGACCGACAGTTGAACACTGAAGCTTTCTTT
TRBD1	TRBV19	TRBJ1-5	.	CASSIGGDRGQPQHF	TGTGCCAGTAGTATAGGTGGGGACAGAGGGCAGCCCCAGCATTTT
.	TRBV2	TRBJ1-4	.	CASSVLGGDEKLFF	TGTGCCAGCAGTGTATTGGGGGGAGATGAAAAACTGTTTTTT
.	TRBV3-1/TRBV3-2	TRBJ1-1	.	CASSQYRSRVSLDMNTEAFF	TGTGCCAGCAGCCAGTACAGGTCTAGGGTTTCCTTAGACATGAACACTGAAGCTTTCTTT